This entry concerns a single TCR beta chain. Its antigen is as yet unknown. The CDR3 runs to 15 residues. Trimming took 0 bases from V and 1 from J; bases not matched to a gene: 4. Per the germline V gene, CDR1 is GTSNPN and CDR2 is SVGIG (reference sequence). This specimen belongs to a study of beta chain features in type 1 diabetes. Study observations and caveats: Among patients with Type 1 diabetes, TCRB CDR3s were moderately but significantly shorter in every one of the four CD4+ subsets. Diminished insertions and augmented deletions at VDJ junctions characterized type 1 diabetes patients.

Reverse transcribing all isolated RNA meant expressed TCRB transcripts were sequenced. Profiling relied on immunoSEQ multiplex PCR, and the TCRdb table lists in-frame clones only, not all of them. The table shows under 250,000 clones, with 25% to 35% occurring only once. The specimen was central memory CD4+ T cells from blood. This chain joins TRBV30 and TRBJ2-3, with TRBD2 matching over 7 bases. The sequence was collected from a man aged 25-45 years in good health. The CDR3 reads CAWSVRAGGTDTQYF. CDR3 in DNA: TGTGCCTGGAGTGTCCGGGCGGGGGGCACAGATACGCAGTATTTT.